These 21 T cell receptor beta chains share one sample of origin, sequenced in a study of blood T cell repertoires in COVID-19. Sequenced by immunoSEQ multiplex PCR; TCRdb stores in-frame clones only, minus some. This table has under 200,000 clones, under 80% appearing once. Sequenced input: peripheral blood. These receptors came from a woman over 75 with acute or convalescent COVID-19.

This clone occurred a few times. The rearrangement joins TRBV18 to TRBJ2-5, with 9 bases aligning to TRBD2. The ends lost 5 bases at V and 0 bases at J; junction bases unmatched: 7. This CDR3 comprises 16 residues. Germline lookup yields CDR1 KGHSH and CDR2 LQKENI. CDR3 sequence (DNA): TGTGCCAGCTCATACGAGTCTAGCGGGAACCAAGAGACCCAGTACTTC. Encoded protein: CASSYESSGNQETQYF.

The chain employs TRBV7-9 and TRBJ1-2, with a tentative D call TRBD1 (5 bases). The germline V gene encodes CDR1 SEHNR and CDR2 FQNEAQ (reference sequence). There are 14 residues in the CDR3. Trimming stripped 5 bases from V and 4 bases from J, with 14 bases between. CDR3 sequence: CASSPGGWRYGYTF. Here the CDR3 DNA reads TGTGCCAGCAGCCCCGGGGGGTGGCGCTATGGCTACACCTTC. Full variable domain (missing parts from reference TRBV7-9 and TRBJ1-2): DTGVSQNPRHKITKRGQNVTFRCDPISEHNRLYWYRQTLGQGPEFLTYFQNEAQLEKSRLLSDRFSAERPKGSFSTLEIQRTEQGDSAMYLCASSPGGWRYGYTFGSGTRLTVV.

DNA of the CDR3: TGCGCCAGCAGCTTGGGGTCAGAGGGGGACTACGAGCAGTACTTC. It is translated as CASSLGSEGDYEQYF. The chain joins TRBV5-1 to TRBJ2-7, with TRBD1 as a possible D gene (6 bases). V was pared by 0 bases and J by 3 bases, with 13 bases between. This CDR3 region has 15 residues. Germline lookup yields CDR1 SGHRS and CDR2 YFSETQ.

This chain's CDR3 is CASSLVSSNYGYTF. Written as DNA, the CDR3 is TGCGCCAGCAGCTTGGTTAGTTCTAACTATGGCTACACCTTC. The chain recombines TRBV5-1 with TRBJ1-2; D not certain. V dropped 0 bases and J dropped 0 bases, with 6 bases sitting between them. Germline V gene sequence: CDR1 SGHRS, CDR2 YFSETQ. This CDR3 region has 14 residues.

The CDR3: CASSREPGETNEKLFF. The DNA for the CDR3 is TGCGCCAGCAGCCGTGAGCCAGGGGAGACTAATGAAAAACTGTTTTTT. The V call is TRBV5-1, the J call TRBJ1-4; perhaps TRBD1 as D (6 bases). The CDR3 is made up of 16 amino acids. Between the trimmed V and J ends, which lost 4 bases and 2 bases, there was a span of 15 bases. CDR1 is SGHRS, CDR2 YFSETQ, per germline. The entire variable domain, with the rest obtained from reference TRBV5-1 and TRBJ1-4, is as follows: KAGVTQTPRYLIKTRGQQVTLSCSPISGHRSVSWYQQTPGQGLQFLFEYFSETQRNKGNFPGRFSGRQFSNSRSEMNVSTLELGDSALYLCASSREPGETNEKLFFGSGTQLSVL.

This chain links TRBV6-1 with TRBJ1-6, with 8 bases identical to TRBD1. The V segment lost 2 bases and the J segment 7 bases; nucleotides outside the gene matches: 10. CDR3 length: 17 residues. Germline CDR1 reads MNHNS; CDR2 reads SASEGT. Here the CDR3 reads CASSEFDRGPDNSPLHF. The CDR3 coding sequence is TGTGCCAGCAGTGAATTCGACAGGGGCCCTGACAATTCACCCCTCCACTTT.

The CDR3 here is CASTFDSPLHF. The CDR3 coding sequence is TGTGCCAGCACCTTCGATTCACCCCTCCACTTT. The genes are TRBV6-5 and TRBJ1-6, with D unresolved. V lost 7 bases and J lost 8, with 6 bases in between. From germline, CDR1 is MNHEY and CDR2 SVGAGI. CDR3 length: 11 residues.

The chain recombines TRBV3-1 (or the pseudogene TRBV3-2) with TRBJ2-6; TRBD2 is a possible D gene (5 bases). V was pared by 4 bases and J by 0 bases, with 16 bases between. CDR1 LGHDT and CDR2 YNNKEL come from the germline V gene (reference sequence). This CDR3 region has 18 residues. The CDR3 nucleotides are TGTGCCAGCAGCCCCAACCGGGATCCCGGCTCTGGGGCCAACGTCCTGACTTTC. Encoded protein: CASSPNRDPGSGANVLTF.

The rearrangement links TRBV3-1 (or the pseudogene TRBV3-2) to TRBJ2-7; 7 bases align to TRBD2. J lost 0 bases, V lost 4 bases, and 3 bases had no gene match. The CDR3 totals 14 residues. CDR1 LGHDT and CDR2 YNNKEL come from the germline V gene (reference sequence). CDR3 protein: CASSLLADSYEQYF. CDR3 nucleotide sequence: TGTGCCAGCAGCCTCCTAGCGGACTCCTACGAGCAGTACTTC.

The V and J genes are TRBV7-9 and TRBJ2-1; TRBD2 agrees at 9 bases. In germline, CDR1 is SEHNR, CDR2 FQNEAQ (reference sequence). This CDR3 comprises 15 residues. Trimming at V came to 5 bases and at J to 8 bases, leaving 10 bases not matched to a gene. The CDR3 is CASSPSWREGHEQFF. The DNA for the CDR3 is TGTGCCAGCAGCCCTTCTTGGCGGGAGGGCCATGAGCAGTTCTTC.

The genes are TRBV19 and TRBJ1-2; TRBD1 matches at 7 bases. CDR3 length equals 13 residues. The germline V gene encodes CDR1 LNHDA and CDR2 SQIVND (reference sequence). V shed 3 bases, J shed 3 bases, and the junction held 1 base outside the gene matches. This chain's CDR3 is CASSIGTDYGYTF. In nucleotides, the CDR3 is TGTGCCAGTAGTATCGGGACAGACTATGGCTACACCTTC.

The chain joins TRBV5-1 to TRBJ2-6, with 7 bases that match TRBD1. This CDR3 spans 17 amino acids. V lost 5 bases to trimming and J lost 0 bases; unmatched junction nucleotides: 8. Germline V lookup: CDR1 SGHRS, CDR2 YFSETQ. Here the CDR3 DNA reads TGCGCCAGCAGACCAGGGGGTCAGAGCTCTGGGGCCAACGTCCTGACTTTC. Protein product: CASRPGGQSSGANVLTF.

The chain uses TRBV9 and TRBJ2-2, with 10 bases lining up with TRBD2. CDR1 and CDR2 (germline): SGDLS, YYNGEE. This CDR3 has 16 amino acids. The V gene end was trimmed by 4 bases and the J gene end by 5 bases; junction bases not matched to a gene: 8. The CDR3 DNA reads as TGTGCCAGCAGCCCCCTAGCGGGAGTAGGAACCGGGGAGCTGTTTTTT. The encoded protein is CASSPLAGVGTGELFF.

The chain carries TRBV28 and TRBJ1-2, with 11 bases lining up with TRBD1. This CDR3 is 14 amino acids long. Germline V lookup: CDR1 MDHEN, CDR2 SYDVKM. Trimming at V came to 5 bases and at J to 8 bases, leaving 7 bases not matched to a gene. CDR3 sequence reads: CASSDGQGAVGYTF. The CDR3 DNA is TGTGCCAGCAGTGACGGACAGGGGGCGGTAGGCTACACCTTC.

V usage is TRBV19 and J usage is TRBJ1-1, with 9 bases identical to TRBD1. V gave up 5 bases and J gave up 1 base; unmatched junction bases: 11. Germline assignment: CDR1 LNHDA and CDR2 SQIVND (reference sequence). The CDR3 sequence is 17 residues long. The DNA for the CDR3 is TGTGCCAGTAGTGGGCCGGGACAGGGAAGGGGGAACACTGAAGCTTTCTTT. This encodes CASSGPGQGRGNTEAFF.

This chain connects TRBV5-1 to TRBJ2-7; 11 bases map to TRBD2. Germline CDR1 reads SGHRS; CDR2 reads YFSETQ. Unmatched junction bases numbered 6, after V lost 7 bases and J lost 6 bases. The length of the CDR3 is 13 residues. CDR3 sequence reads: CASSGLAAFEQYF. DNA of the CDR3: TGCGCCAGCTCGGGACTAGCGGCCTTCGAGCAGTACTTC.

This clone appeared a few times. The V and J genes are TRBV5-1 and TRBJ2-7; 9 bases align to TRBD1. Per germline, CDR1 SGHRS and CDR2 YFSETQ. The V segment lost 4 bases and the J segment 4 bases; nucleotides outside the gene matches: 6. This CDR3 has 14 residues. The CDR3 loop reads CASSAGTGSYEQYF. In DNA form, the CDR3 reads TGCGCCAGCAGCGCCGGGACAGGGTCGTACGAGCAGTACTTC.

The chain joins TRBV27 to TRBJ2-7, with TRBD1 identical over 9 bases. This CDR3 has 15 amino acids. Germline V CDR1 and CDR2: MNHEY, SMNVEV (reference sequence). The junction had 12 bases not matched to a gene; V was cut back by 6 bases and J by 6 bases. The CDR3 nucleotides are TGTGCCAGCAGCCGACCGGGACAGGGAGGAGGCGAGCAGTACTTC. Its protein product is CASSRPGQGGGEQYF.

The gene calls are TRBV14 and TRBJ1-2, with D perhaps TRBD1 (5 bases). Deletions cut 4 bases from V and 1 base from J, with 10 bases between. The V gene's germline CDR1 is SGHDN and CDR2 FVKESK. The CDR3 consists of 14 residues. The CDR3 is CASSPGGINYGYTF. CDR3 DNA sequence: TGTGCCAGCAGCCCCGGGGGGATTAACTATGGCTACACCTTC.

The V and J genes are TRBV11-3 and TRBJ2-7; TRBD2 aligns across 13 bases. Germline-derived CDR1 and CDR2 are SGHNT and YENEEA. V was clipped by 5 bases and J by 12 bases; unmatched bases: 10. This CDR3 contains 14 residues. CDR3 amino acids: CASSPTGTSGIRYF. CDR3 DNA sequence: TGTGCCAGCAGCCCTACCGGGACTAGCGGGATAAGGTACTTC. Looking up the rest from reference TRBV11-3 and TRBJ2-7 gives the full variable domain: EAGVVQSPRYKIIEKKQPVAFWCNPISGHNTLYWYLQNLGQGPELLIRYENEEAVDDSQLPKDRFSAERLKGVDSTLKIQPAELGDSAVYLCASSPTGTSGIRYFGPGTRLTVT.

J is TRBJ2-7 and V is TRBV6-5; perhaps TRBD1 as D (5 bases). The CDR3 is made up of 11 amino acids. Germline CDR1 reads MNHEY; CDR2 reads SVGAGI. The germline V and J ends were trimmed by 6 bases and 5 bases, with 8 bases remaining between them. The CDR3 coding sequence is TGTGCCAGCAGACAGGTACACGAGCAGTACTTC. This sequence encodes CASRQVHEQYF.